This paragraph reports one T cell receptor (beta chain). What this receptor recognizes is not known. In total, roughly 670 healthy bone marrow donors made up the cohort. Cohort members were all nominally healthy when sampled, although unrecorded immune exposures were likely present. The donor was CMV seropositive and belonged to the group of 250 to 350 seropositive cohort members. A peripheral blood sample was collected from each donor, and TCR beta sequencing was performed on peripheral blood mononuclear cells. Genomic DNA extraction from the blood cell samples was performed with the Qiagen DNeasy Blood Extraction Kit. The CDR1 and CDR2 encoded by the germline V gene are MNHEY and SVGAGI. The cysteine opens and the phenylalanine closes a CDR3 of 15 amino acids. Only CDR3 DNA remains: 45 bases, in frame from the first base. Relative to germline, V is missing 8 bases and J is missing 9 bases, with 15 bases of the junction outside any gene match.

Library construction relied on the immunoSEQ multiplex PCR assay. For the multiplex PCR, a mixture combining 60 forward primers for TCR Vbeta segments and 13 reverse primers for TCR Jbeta segments was used. The CDR3 region of rearranged TCR beta genes was amplified from genomic DNA with a multiplex PCR assay. On the Illumina HiSeq System, the amplified TCR beta libraries were sequenced as 87-base-pair reads. As for the original processing: A later analysis tallied 70 million to 100 million unique TCR beta chains across the 666 repertoires, and approximately 12 million of those chains were shared by two or more donors. Raw reads were error-corrected and collapsed into unique sequences with a nearest-neighbor algorithm that merged closely related sequences to remove PCR and sequencing errors. V, D and J gene segments were assigned by aligning CDR3 sequences to IMGT reference sequences. For a sequence to be retained, a match of at least six nucleotides to both a V gene segment and a J gene segment was required. A rearrangement was called productive if the CDR3 had no stop codons and remained in frame with V and J, and every other rearrangement was called non-productive. CDR3 was defined by IMGT convention, running from the second conserved V-encoded cysteine to the conserved J-encoded phenylalanine. In an earlier analysis of more than 550 of the donors, sequences lacking an unambiguous match to a single V gene segment were excluded. In an earlier analysis of 587 of the donors, V segments were called functional above 56.7% productive rearrangements and were called segregating when the between-donor standard deviation exceeded 5%. A statistical classification framework was built for diagnosing cytomegalovirus status from the catalog of TCR beta chain sequences. A later analysis assigned V and J genes by comparing TCR nucleotide sequences with IMGT/GENE-DB human TR gene sequences. Using the TCRdist pipeline, a later analysis assigned CDR3 sequences along with most-parsimonious VDJ recombination scenarios. In a later analysis, every TCR beta chain was defined by the combination of its CDR3 amino acid sequence and its V-gene family, and reads without a unique V-gene family were dropped. To address suspected cross-contamination and a sequencing artifact, a later analysis removed 450 to 700 highly shared, low-generation-probability nucleotide sequences. In a later analysis, a clonal expansion index was calculated for each public chain from normalized within-repertoire ranks of inferred template counts. A later analysis computed generation probabilities with a VDJ recombination model fitted to out-of-frame rearrangements, and checked the results against IGoR. In a later analysis, hypergeometric tests were used to score TCR-TCR, TCR-HLA and TCR-CMV co-occurrence, with a repertoire-size bias correction applied to TCR pairs. A later analysis estimated false discovery rates by permuting HLA or CMV assignments 20 times. A later analysis grouped co-occurring TCRs with DBSCAN, adding TCRdist sequence similarity when clustering within HLA-allele-positive subsets. For co-occurrence clustering, repertoires with fewer than 30,000 or more than 120,000 public chains were excluded, along with five or six repertoires with anomalous nucleotide sharing. TCRdb re-hosts the immuneACCESS table, in-frame sequences only. Its copies lack some clones; in the studies checked, an unresolved V gene accounts for under half of them, and the cause for the rest is not known. The V and J calls and the clone size are those of that table, but D and trimming were determined from the DNA. The sample's own table lists more than 85,000 clones. Just over 5.5% of the sample comes from the top ten.

This sample stems from a study of cytomegalovirus exposure and HLA in healthy donors (dated by TCRdb to about 2017). Regarding the study in general: According to an earlier analysis of a few hundred of the donors, about 179 million T cells yielded 90 million to 140 million unique TCR beta sequences and roughly 280 Gb of sequence data. All discovery cohort repertoires had been generated using a single sequencing platform. Using immunosequencing, the study profiled T cell repertoires from 666 subjects and related those repertoires to cytomegalovirus serostatus. An early release covering roughly 600 HLA-typed donors comprised about 310 gigabases of sequencing data and approximately 80 million unique TCR sequences. Across about 380 genotyped donors of the cohort, an average of roughly 230,000 unique TCR beta nucleotide sequences per donor were sequenced, and around 20% of those sequences were non-productive. Donor age, sex, ethnicity and CMV serostatus were compiled alongside the repertoire data. In an earlier analysis of a few hundred of the donors, high-throughput TCR beta sequencing was used to judge whether each TCR beta V gene segment behaved as functional or pseudogenic. Of the approximately 400 genotyped donors, about 80% fell in the genetic ancestry cluster associated with self-reported Caucasian donors. Along with the roughly 700-subject first cohort, a separate validation cohort of approximately 110 different subjects was used. Rather than using new phenotypic data, the later analysis identified candidate immune exposures from TCR beta sequences and from how often those sequences occurred across donors. A handful of DR-DQ haplotypes were handled as single units for association and clustering because linkage in the cohort was strong. The number of donors typed differed by locus, with 629-630 for A, B, C, DRB1 and DQB1, around 500 for DQA1, approximately 580 for DPA1, and approximately 470 for DPB1. In a later genetic analysis, genome-wide SNP genotypes for about 55% of the 666 donors were used, and that subset was treated as a discovery cohort. A later analysis re-analyzed previously published TCR beta repertoires from roughly 690 donors and added high-resolution HLA genotyping to study TCR occurrence patterns. The study aimed to test whether signatures of past pathogen exposure could be identified by cataloging public T cell receptors. To predict cytomegalovirus infection status, the study combined high-throughput TCR immunosequencing, statistical association of individual TCRs with disease status, and machine learning. Class I and class II HLA loci were covered by the typing at four-digit resolution. What the study reported, not specific to this receptor: Correlated functional status among segregating V segments might be attributable to linkage disequilibrium, but an unknown experimental factor could not be ruled out. The 87-base-pair reads could not distinguish some IMGT-functional V segments, including TRBV6-2 and TRBV6-3, so those segments were excluded. It was suggested by the authors that the approach could potentially be generalized to other disease states and immunological phenotypes. The study listed 150 to 200 TCR beta chains as associated with cytomegalovirus. A further reported finding was that TCR beta sequences accurately predicted the HLA-A and HLA-B alleles for most subjects in the first cohort. Most TCR sequences were seen in very few donors, while some public TCRs were found in many individuals. In a later analysis, several top co-occurrence clusters were reported to appear linked to parvovirus B19, influenza, CMV and Epstein-Barr virus. In a later analysis, most CMV-associated TCR beta chains were found to appear HLA-restricted, with HLA associations seemingly driven largely by CMV exposure. Because counts were too low, around 17 rarely observed V segments, including chromosome 9 orphons, were left out of the earlier analysis of roughly 600 of the donors. At a false discovery rate of 0.05, a later analysis linked 16,951 TCR beta sequences to specific HLA alleles. CMV serostatus was the only immune exposure information available for the cohort. In an earlier analysis of fewer than 700 of the donors, most TCR beta V segments appeared in productive rearrangements about 90% or about 30% of the time, broadly matching IMGT annotations. A later genetic analysis associated a missense DCLRE1C variant with V-gene and J-gene trimming of TCR beta chains, and an independent cohort replicated the association. In this cohort, only TCR beta chains were sequenced, and detectable features were limited by the absence of alpha or paired-chain data. A later analysis found that TCR association rates varied across HLA loci, with DRB1 alleles showing the most associated TCRs and HLA-C alleles the fewest. Three of the identified cytomegalovirus-associated TCR beta chains were confirmed in vitro to be specific for cytomegalovirus antigens. The classifier was reported to diagnose cytomegalovirus status with high specificity and sensitivity in both the original and validation cohorts. A group of highly shared sequence variants was considered likely to be a technical artifact of the sequencing pipeline. A later analysis found that HLA-associated TCR beta chains were more clonally expanded and had lower generation probabilities than equally common non-associated chains. Sequencing depth was assumed to be roughly uniform across donors in the presence/absence analyses, though that assumption may not hold. In a later genetic analysis, fewer N-insertions in productive TCRs were reported among donors in an Asian-associated ancestry cluster than the approximately 710-donor mean. Because HLA typing was unavailable for some donors at each locus, only the typed subset was used in association tests. When HLA alleles, especially DR and DQ, strongly co-occurred, TCR associations were difficult to assign to individual alleles.

Recombination joined TRBV6-5 with TRBJ2-1; the junction holds 8 bases that match TRBD2. This clonotype was obtained from a girl aged 5 to 17 in good health and CMV-seropositive. Source material: PBMCs. The encoded CDR3 is CASAREGVSGAEQFF. DNA sequence: TGTGCCAGCGCTAGAGAGGGGGTTAGCGGGGCTGAGCAGTTCTTC.